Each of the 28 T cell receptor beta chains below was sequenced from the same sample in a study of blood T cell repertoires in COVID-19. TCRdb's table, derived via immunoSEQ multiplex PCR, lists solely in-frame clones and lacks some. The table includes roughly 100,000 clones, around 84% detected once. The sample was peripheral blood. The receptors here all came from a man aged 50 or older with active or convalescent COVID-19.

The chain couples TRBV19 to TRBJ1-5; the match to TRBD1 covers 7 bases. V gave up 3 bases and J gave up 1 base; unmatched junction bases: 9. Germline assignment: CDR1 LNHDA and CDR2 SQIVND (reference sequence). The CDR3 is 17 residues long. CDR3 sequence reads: CASSIIPGQRSNQPQHF. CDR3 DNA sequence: TGTGCCAGTAGTATTATACCGGGACAGAGGAGCAATCAGCCCCAGCATTTT.

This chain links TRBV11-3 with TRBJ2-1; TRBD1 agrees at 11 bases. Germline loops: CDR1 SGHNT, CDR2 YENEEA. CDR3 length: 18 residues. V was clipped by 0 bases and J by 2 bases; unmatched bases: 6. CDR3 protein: CASSLEGGQGATYNEQFF. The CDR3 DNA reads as TGTGCCAGCAGCTTAGAGGGAGGACAGGGGGCCACCTACAATGAGCAGTTCTTC.

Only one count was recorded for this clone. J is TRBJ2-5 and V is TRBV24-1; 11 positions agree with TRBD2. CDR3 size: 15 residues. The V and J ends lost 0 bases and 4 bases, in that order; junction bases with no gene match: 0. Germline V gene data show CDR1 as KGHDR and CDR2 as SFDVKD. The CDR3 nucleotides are TGTGCCACCAGTGATTTGACTAGCGGGGGAGAGACCCAGTACTTC. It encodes CATSDLTSGGETQYF.

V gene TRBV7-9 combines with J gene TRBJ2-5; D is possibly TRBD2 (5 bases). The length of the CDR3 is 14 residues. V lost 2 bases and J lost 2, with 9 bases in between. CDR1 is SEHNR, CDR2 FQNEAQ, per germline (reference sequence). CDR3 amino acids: CASSLMGAQETQYF. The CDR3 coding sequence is TGTGCCAGCAGCTTAATGGGAGCACAAGAGACCCAGTACTTC. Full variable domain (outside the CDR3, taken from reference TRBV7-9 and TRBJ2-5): DTGVSQNPRHKITKRGQNVTFRCDPISEHNRLYWYRQTLGQGPEFLTYFQNEAQLEKSRLLSDRFSAERPKGSFSTLEIQRTEQGDSAMYLCASSLMGAQETQYFGPGTRLLVL.

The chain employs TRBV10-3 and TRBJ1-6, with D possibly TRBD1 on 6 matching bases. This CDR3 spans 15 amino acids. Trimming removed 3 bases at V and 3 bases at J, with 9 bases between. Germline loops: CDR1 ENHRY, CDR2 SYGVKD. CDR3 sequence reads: CAISEETGYNSPLHF. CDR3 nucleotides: TGTGCCATCAGTGAAGAGACAGGCTATAATTCACCCCTCCACTTT.

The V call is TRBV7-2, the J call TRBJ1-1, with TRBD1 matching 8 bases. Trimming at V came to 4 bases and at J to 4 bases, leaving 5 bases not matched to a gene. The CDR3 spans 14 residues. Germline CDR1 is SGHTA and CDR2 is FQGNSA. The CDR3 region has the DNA TGTGCCAGCAGCTCCGCAGGGGGCGGCACTGAAGCTTTCTTT. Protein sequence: CASSSAGGGTEAFF.

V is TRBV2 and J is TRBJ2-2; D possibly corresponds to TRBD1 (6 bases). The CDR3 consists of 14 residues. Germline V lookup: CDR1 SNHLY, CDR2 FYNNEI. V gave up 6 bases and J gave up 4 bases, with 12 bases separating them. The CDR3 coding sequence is TGTGCCAGCAGCCAGGGGTGGAGCACCGGGGAGCTGTTTTTT. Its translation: CASSQGWSTGELFF.

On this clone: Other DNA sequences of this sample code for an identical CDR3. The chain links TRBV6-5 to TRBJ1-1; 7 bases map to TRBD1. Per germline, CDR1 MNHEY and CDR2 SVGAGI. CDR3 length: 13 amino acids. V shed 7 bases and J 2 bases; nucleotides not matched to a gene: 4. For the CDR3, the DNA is TGTGCCAGCACCGGGACAGCCAACACTGAAGCTTTCTTT. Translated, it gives CASTGTANTEAFF.

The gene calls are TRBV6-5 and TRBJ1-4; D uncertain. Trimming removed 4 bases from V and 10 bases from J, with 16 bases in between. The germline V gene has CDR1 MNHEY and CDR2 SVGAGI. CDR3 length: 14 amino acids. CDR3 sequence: CASSSQVIVGKLFF. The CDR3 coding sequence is TGTGCCAGCAGTTCCCAGGTTATTGTGGGAAAACTGTTTTTT.

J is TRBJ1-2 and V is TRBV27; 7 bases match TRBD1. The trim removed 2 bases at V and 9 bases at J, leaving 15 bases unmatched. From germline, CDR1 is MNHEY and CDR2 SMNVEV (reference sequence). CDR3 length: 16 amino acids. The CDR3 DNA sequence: TGTGCCAGCAGTTTACTATCCCGACAGGGACTTGCTCGCTACACCTTC. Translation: CASSLLSRQGLARYTF.

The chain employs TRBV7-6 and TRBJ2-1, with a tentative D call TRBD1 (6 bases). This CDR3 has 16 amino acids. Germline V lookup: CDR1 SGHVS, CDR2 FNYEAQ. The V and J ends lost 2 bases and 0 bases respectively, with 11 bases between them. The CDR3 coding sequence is TGTGCCAGCAGCTTAACATGGGACACCTCCTACAATGAGCAGTTCTTC. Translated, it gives CASSLTWDTSYNEQFF. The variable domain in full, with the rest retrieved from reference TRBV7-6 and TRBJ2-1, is GAGVSQSPRYKVTKRGQDVALRCDPISGHVSLYWYRQALGQGPEFLTYFNYEAQQDKSGLPNDRFSAERPEGSISTLTIQRTEQRDSAMYRCASSLTWDTSYNEQFFGPGTRLTVL.

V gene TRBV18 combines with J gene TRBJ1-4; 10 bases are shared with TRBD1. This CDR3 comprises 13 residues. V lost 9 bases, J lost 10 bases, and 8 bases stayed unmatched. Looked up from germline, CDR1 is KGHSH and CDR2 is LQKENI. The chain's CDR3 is CARPTGGNGKLFF. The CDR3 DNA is TGTGCCAGACCGACAGGGGGCAACGGAAAACTGTTTTTT.

This CDR3 reads CASSLSWTGGVGQETQYF. As DNA, the CDR3 is TGCGCCAGCAGCTTGTCTTGGACAGGCGGGGTGGGCCAAGAGACCCAGTACTTC. The chain is built from TRBV5-1 and TRBJ2-5; maybe TRBD1 (7 bases). The CDR3 runs to 18 residues. CDR1 is SGHRS and CDR2 is YFSETQ in the germline V gene. The germline V and J ends were trimmed by 1 base and 1 base, with 20 bases remaining between them.

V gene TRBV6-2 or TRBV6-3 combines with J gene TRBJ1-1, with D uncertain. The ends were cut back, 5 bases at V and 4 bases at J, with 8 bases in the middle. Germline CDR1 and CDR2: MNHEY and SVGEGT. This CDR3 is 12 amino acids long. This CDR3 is CASSGEGTEAFF. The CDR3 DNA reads TGTGCCAGCAGTGGGGAGGGCACTGAAGCTTTCTTT.

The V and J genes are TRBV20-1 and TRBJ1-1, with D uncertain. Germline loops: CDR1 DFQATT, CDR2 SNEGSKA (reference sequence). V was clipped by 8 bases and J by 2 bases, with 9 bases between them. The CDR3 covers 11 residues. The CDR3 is CSSGGNTEAFF. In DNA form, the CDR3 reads TGCAGTTCTGGCGGTAACACTGAAGCTTTCTTT.

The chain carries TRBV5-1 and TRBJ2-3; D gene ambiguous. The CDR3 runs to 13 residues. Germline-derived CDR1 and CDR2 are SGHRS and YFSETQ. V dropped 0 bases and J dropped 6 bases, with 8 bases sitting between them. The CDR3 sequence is CASSLGASDTQYF. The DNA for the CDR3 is TGCGCCAGCAGCTTGGGTGCGTCCGATACGCAGTATTTT.

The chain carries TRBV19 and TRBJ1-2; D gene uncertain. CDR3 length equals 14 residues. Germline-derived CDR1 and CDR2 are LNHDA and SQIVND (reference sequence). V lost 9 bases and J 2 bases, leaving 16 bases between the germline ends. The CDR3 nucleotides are TGTGCCAGCGTCCGCTTCGGGGTGAACTATGGCTACACCTTC. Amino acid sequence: CASVRFGVNYGYTF.

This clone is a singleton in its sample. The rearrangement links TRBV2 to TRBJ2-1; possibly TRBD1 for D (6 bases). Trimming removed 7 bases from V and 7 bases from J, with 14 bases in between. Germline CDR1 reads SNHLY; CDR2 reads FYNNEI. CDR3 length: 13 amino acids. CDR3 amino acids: CASTTGTRNEQFF. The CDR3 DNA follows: TGTGCCAGCACTACCGGGACACGAAATGAGCAGTTCTTC.

The CDR3 protein is CASSPSGGREETQYF. The CDR3 nucleotides are TGCGCCAGCAGCCCGAGCGGGGGAAGAGAGGAGACCCAGTACTTC. This chain joins TRBV5-1 and TRBJ2-5, with TRBD2 matching over 8 bases. Trimming took 4 bases from V and 5 from J; bases not matched to a gene: 10. CDR3 size: 15 residues. In germline, CDR1 is SGHRS, CDR2 YFSETQ.

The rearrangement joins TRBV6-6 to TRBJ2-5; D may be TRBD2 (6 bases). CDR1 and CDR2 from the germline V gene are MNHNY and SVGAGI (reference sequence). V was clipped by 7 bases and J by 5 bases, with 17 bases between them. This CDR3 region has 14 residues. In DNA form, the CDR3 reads TGTGCCAGCAAGGGGACGGTGGGGGGTGAGACCCAGTACTTC. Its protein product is CASKGTVGGETQYF.

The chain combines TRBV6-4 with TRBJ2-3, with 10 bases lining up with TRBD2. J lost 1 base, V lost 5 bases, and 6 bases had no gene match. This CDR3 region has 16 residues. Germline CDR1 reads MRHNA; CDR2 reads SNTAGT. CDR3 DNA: TGTGCCAGCAGTAGAAGCGGGGGGGCCGGCACAGATACGCAGTATTTT. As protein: CASSRSGGAGTDTQYF.

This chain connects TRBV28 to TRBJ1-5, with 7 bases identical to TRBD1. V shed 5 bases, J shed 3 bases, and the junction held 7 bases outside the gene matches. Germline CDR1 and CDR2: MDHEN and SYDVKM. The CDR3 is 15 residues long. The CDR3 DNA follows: TGTGCCAGCAGTACCTCGACAGGGAACAATCAGCCCCAGCATTTT. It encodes CASSTSTGNNQPQHF.

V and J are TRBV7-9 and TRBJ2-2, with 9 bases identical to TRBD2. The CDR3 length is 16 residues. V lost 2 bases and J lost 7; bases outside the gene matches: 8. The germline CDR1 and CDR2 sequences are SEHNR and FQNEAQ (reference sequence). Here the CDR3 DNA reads TGTGCCAGCAGCTTAACTAGCGGGCGGAACGGCGGGGAGCTGTTTTTT. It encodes CASSLTSGRNGGELFF. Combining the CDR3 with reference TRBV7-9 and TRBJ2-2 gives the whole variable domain DTGVSQNPRHKITKRGQNVTFRCDPISEHNRLYWYRQTLGQGPEFLTYFQNEAQLEKSRLLSDRFSAERPKGSFSTLEIQRTEQGDSAMYLCASSLTSGRNGGELFFGEGSRLTVL.

In DNA, the CDR3 is TGTGCCAGCAGCGCGCGGACAGACACGGAGACCCAGTACTTC. It codes for CASSARTDTETQYF. This chain links TRBV7-8 with TRBJ2-5; the D gene is possibly TRBD1 (6 bases). Trimming stripped 5 bases from V and 5 bases from J, with 15 bases between. Germline V gene sequence: CDR1 SGHVS, CDR2 FQNEAQ. This CDR3 has 14 residues.

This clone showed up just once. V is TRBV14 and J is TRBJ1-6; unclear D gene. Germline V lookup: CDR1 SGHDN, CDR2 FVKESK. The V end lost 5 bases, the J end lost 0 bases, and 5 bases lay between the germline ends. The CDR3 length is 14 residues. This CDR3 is CASSYPSYNSPLHF. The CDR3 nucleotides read TGTGCCAGCAGCTATCCCTCCTATAATTCACCCCTCCACTTT.

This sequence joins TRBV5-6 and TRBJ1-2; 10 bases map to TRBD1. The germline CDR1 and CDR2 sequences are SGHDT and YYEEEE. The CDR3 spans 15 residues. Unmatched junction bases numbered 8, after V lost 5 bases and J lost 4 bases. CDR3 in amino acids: CASRAGTGAPYGYTF. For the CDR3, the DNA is TGTGCCAGCAGGGCCGGGACAGGGGCCCCCTATGGCTACACCTTC.

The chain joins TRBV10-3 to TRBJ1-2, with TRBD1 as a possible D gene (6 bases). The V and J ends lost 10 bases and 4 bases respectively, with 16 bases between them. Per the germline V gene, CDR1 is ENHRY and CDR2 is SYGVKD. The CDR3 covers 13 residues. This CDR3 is CATTGSYGYGYTF. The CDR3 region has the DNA TGTGCCACGACAGGTTCTTATGGCTATGGCTACACCTTC.

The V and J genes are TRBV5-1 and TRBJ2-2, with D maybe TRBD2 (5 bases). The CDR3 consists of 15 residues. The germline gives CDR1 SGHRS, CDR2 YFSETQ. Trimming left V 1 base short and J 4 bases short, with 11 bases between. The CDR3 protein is CASSLIGLTTGELFF. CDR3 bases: TGCGCCAGCAGCTTGATTGGACTTACCACCGGGGAGCTGTTTTTT.